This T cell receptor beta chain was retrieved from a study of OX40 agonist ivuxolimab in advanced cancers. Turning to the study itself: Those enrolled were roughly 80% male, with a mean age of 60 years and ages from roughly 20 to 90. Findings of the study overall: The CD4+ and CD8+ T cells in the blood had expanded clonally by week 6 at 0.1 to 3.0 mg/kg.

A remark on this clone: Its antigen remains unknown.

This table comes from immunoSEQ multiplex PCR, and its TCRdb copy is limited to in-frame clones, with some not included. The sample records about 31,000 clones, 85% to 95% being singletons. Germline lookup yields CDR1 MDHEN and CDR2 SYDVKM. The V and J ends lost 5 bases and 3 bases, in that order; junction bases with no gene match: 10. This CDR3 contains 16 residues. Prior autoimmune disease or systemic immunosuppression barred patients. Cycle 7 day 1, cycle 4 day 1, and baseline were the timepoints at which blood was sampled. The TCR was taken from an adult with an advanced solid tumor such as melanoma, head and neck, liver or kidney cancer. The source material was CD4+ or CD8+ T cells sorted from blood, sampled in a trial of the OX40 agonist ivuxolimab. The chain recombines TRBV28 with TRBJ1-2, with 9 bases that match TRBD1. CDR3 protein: CASSPPDRGADYGYTF. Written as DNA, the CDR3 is TGTGCCAGCAGTCCGCCGGACAGGGGCGCCGACTATGGCTACACCTTC.